What follows are 25 T cell receptor beta chains derived from one specimen sequenced in a study of cytomegalovirus exposure and HLA in healthy donors (dated by TCRdb to about 2017). Library preparation was by the immunoSEQ multiplex PCR assay. For the multiplex PCR, a mixture combining 60 forward primers for TCR Vbeta segments and 13 reverse primers for TCR Jbeta segments was used. In its TCRdb copy, this immuneACCESS table keeps in-frame sequences only and misses some clones. Where compared with another copy, unresolved V genes explain less than half of these, and the others have no known cause. A total of some 150,000 clones appear in this sample, roughly 89% of them only once. 0.85% to 1% of the sample rests with the top ten. What was sequenced was PBMCs. The receptor source for this set is a woman in her 30s in good health and CMV-seronegative.

The rearrangement uses TRBV29-1 and TRBJ2-5, with 10 bases matching TRBD2. J was trimmed by 4 bases and V by 7 bases; bases with no gene match: 6. CDR1 is SQVTM, CDR2 ANQGSEA, per germline. This CDR3 region has 13 residues. In DNA, the CDR3 is TGCAGCGGGGGACGACTAGCGGGAGAGACCCAGTACTTC. Translated: CSGGRLAGETQYF.

The genes are TRBV5-4 and TRBJ2-1, with 11 nucleotides matching TRBD1. Germline values: CDR1 SGHNT, CDR2 YYREEE (reference sequence). CDR3 length: 16 amino acids. The J segment lost 5 bases and the V segment lost 4 bases, leaving 8 bases of the junction unmatched. The CDR3 loop reads CASSSGQGARHNEQFF. The CDR3 DNA reads as TGTGCCAGCAGCAGCGGACAGGGGGCGCGTCACAATGAGCAGTTCTTC.

The chain has TRBV28 and TRBJ2-2, with 8 bases aligning to TRBD1. V was clipped by 2 bases and J by 1 base; unmatched bases: 3. The germline gives CDR1 MDHEN, CDR2 SYDVKM. The CDR3 loop spans 16 amino acids. The CDR3 nucleotides are TGTGCCAGCAGTTTAAGTGGGACAGGGAACACCGGGGAGCTGTTTTTT. Translation gives CASSLSGTGNTGELFF. Full variable domain (missing parts from reference TRBV28 and TRBJ2-2): DVKVTQSSRYLVKRTGEKVFLECVQDMDHENMFWYRQDPGLGLRLIYFSYDVKMKEKGDIPEGYSVSREKKERFSLILESASTNQTSMYLCASSLSGTGNTGELFFGEGSRLTVL.

The CDR3 DNA reads TGTGCCACCAGCAGAGACGGACAGGGGGCGTCCCTCACCTACGAGCAGTACTTC. This gives the protein CATSRDGQGASLTYEQYF. The chain is built from TRBV15 and TRBJ2-7, with 11 bases aligning to TRBD1. Looked up from germline, CDR1 is LNHNV and CDR2 is YYDKDF (reference sequence). CDR3 length: 18 amino acids. The V segment lost 0 bases and the J segment 2 bases; nucleotides outside the gene matches: 9.

This sequence joins TRBV7-3 and TRBJ2-1; D may be TRBD1 (6 bases). V lost 3 bases and J 3 bases, leaving 15 bases between the germline ends. CDR1 and CDR2 (germline): SGHTA, FQGTGA. The CDR3 has 16 residues. Here the CDR3 DNA reads TGTGCCAGCAGCTTGAACCCGTCGACAGGCTACAATGAGCAGTTCTTC. It is translated as CASSLNPSTGYNEQFF.

This chain connects TRBV9 to TRBJ2-5; 8 bases match TRBD1. Germline V gives CDR1 SGDLS, CDR2 YYNGEE. The CDR3 extends over 19 amino acids. V lost 2 bases, J lost 0 bases, and 15 bases stayed unmatched. The CDR3 DNA sequence: TGTGCCAGCAGCGTGAGACAGGGGCCATCCGCAGTGTACCAAGAGACCCAGTACTTC. Translated: CASSVRQGPSAVYQETQYF.

The chain couples TRBV18 to TRBJ2-7; 7 bases match TRBD2. The germline V gene has CDR1 KGHSH and CDR2 LQKENI. The junction had 14 bases not matched to a gene; V was cut back by 4 bases and J by 5 bases. The CDR3 length is 16 residues. DNA for the CDR3: TGTGCCAGCTCACTAAGACTAGCAGGAGGGCAGCACGAGCAGTACTTC. Amino acids: CASSLRLAGGQHEQYF. The full variable domain, in which reference TRBV18 and TRBJ2-7 provide the parts outside the CDR3, is NAGVMQNPRHLVRRRGQEARLRCSPMKGHSHVYWYRQLPEEGLKFMVYLQKENIIDESGMPKERFSAEFPKEGPSILRIQQVVRGDSAAYFCASSLRLAGGQHEQYFGPGTRLTVT.

The V call is TRBV6-6, the J call TRBJ1-2; D is unclear. Germline V gene lookup returns CDR1 MNHNY and CDR2 SVGAGI (reference sequence). The CDR3 extends over 13 amino acids. V was clipped by 7 bases and J by 4 bases, with 13 bases between them. The CDR3 reads CASTPAATYGYTF. Written as DNA, the CDR3 is TGTGCCAGCACACCGGCAGCGACCTATGGCTACACCTTC.

The sample holds one count of this clone. V and J are TRBV6-4 and TRBJ1-2; the D gene is possibly TRBD1 (5 bases). V was trimmed by 2 bases and J by 5 bases, leaving 9 bases between them. The germline V gene has CDR1 MRHNA and CDR2 SNTAGT. The CDR3 is 13 residues long. The CDR3 is CASSDGGGYGYTF. Here the CDR3 DNA reads TGTGCCAGCAGTGACGGGGGAGGATATGGCTACACCTTC.

The chain uses TRBV27 and TRBJ2-4; perhaps TRBD2 as D (6 bases). V shed 1 base and J shed 1 base, with 11 bases lying between them. Germline V CDR1 and CDR2: MNHEY, SMNVEV (reference sequence). The CDR3 totals 16 residues. The CDR3 DNA is TGTGCCAGCAGTTTATTGGGAGGACTGGCCAAAAACATTCAGTACTTC. This gives the protein CASSLLGGLAKNIQYF.

The rearrangement joins TRBV27 to TRBJ2-7, with D perhaps TRBD2 (5 bases). Germline assignment: CDR1 MNHEY and CDR2 SMNVEV (reference sequence). The V end lost 5 bases, the J end lost 0 bases, and 5 bases lay between the germline ends. The length of the CDR3 is 12 residues. The CDR3 loop is CASSDYSYEQYF. CDR3 DNA sequence: TGTGCCAGCAGTGACTACTCCTACGAGCAGTACTTC.

This clone was seen once. The genes are TRBV7-8 and TRBJ2-7, with 7 positions matching TRBD2. Germline values: CDR1 SGHVS, CDR2 FQNEAQ. The CDR3 has 16 amino acids. V was clipped by 4 bases and J by 3 bases; unmatched bases: 12. CDR3 DNA: TGTGCCAGCAGCTATGGGTGGGGGGGTTCGGACTACGAGCAGTACTTC. It specifies CASSYGWGGSDYEQYF.

As concerns this clone: Other DNA variants within this sample encode the same CDR3. The chain carries TRBV5-1 and TRBJ2-2; 8 nucleotides align to TRBD2. Germline assignment: CDR1 SGHRS and CDR2 YFSETQ. The trim removed 3 bases at V and 2 bases at J, leaving 3 bases unmatched. This CDR3 contains 15 residues. The CDR3 nucleotides are TGCGCCAGCAGCTCGCGGGAGGACAACACCGGGGAGCTGTTTTTT. It is translated as CASSSREDNTGELFF.

J is TRBJ1-2 and V is TRBV7-9; 10 bases are a match to TRBD1. Germline-derived CDR1 and CDR2 are SEHNR and FQNEAQ (reference sequence). The V segment lost 4 bases and the J segment 1 base; nucleotides outside the gene matches: 6. The CDR3 runs 16 residues. In DNA form, the CDR3 reads TGTGCCAGCAGCTGGAGCCGGGACAGGGGTAACTATGGCTACACCTTC. Translating it yields CASSWSRDRGNYGYTF.

The CDR3: CASSSLAWRTDTQYF. CDR3 in DNA: TGTGCCAGCAGTTCACTAGCGTGGAGGACAGATACGCAGTATTTT. This chain connects TRBV27 to TRBJ2-3, with 7 bases aligning to TRBD2. The CDR3 loop spans 15 amino acids. CDR1 and CDR2 from the germline V gene are MNHEY and SMNVEV (reference sequence). The trim removed 4 bases at V and 3 bases at J, leaving 7 bases unmatched.

This chain joins TRBV13 and TRBJ2-1; no definite D call. The CDR3 consists of 15 residues. Germline assignment: CDR1 PRHDT and CDR2 FYEKMQ (reference sequence). Trimming pared 4 bases from V and 0 bases from J, leaving 10 bases between. CDR3 nucleotides: TGTGCCAGCAGCTCGCGGATGAGCTCCTACAATGAGCAGTTCTTC. This gives the protein CASSSRMSSYNEQFF.

The chain carries TRBV5-4 and TRBJ2-5, with D possibly matching TRBD1 (6 bases). From germline, CDR1 is SGHNT and CDR2 YYREEE (reference sequence). CDR3 size: 15 residues. The ends were cut back, 4 bases at V and 3 bases at J, with 16 bases in the middle. In nucleotides, the CDR3 is TGTGCCAGCAGCCTCCGACCGAACAGGGAAGAGACCCAGTACTTC. Translation: CASSLRPNREETQYF.

This clone has just a few counts. V gene TRBV5-1 combines with J gene TRBJ1-5, with TRBD1 matching 8 bases. Germline CDR1 is SGHRS and CDR2 is YFSETQ. J gave up 2 bases and V 5 bases, and 3 bases lay outside the gene matches. CDR3 length: 14 amino acids. CDR3 in amino acids: CASSIQGGNQPQHF. In nucleotides, the CDR3 is TGCGCCAGCAGTATACAGGGGGGCAATCAGCCCCAGCATTTT.

This clone was observed once. This chain joins TRBV5-1 and TRBJ2-5, with D tentatively TRBD2 (5 bases). Deletions cut 4 bases from V and 3 bases from J, with 10 bases between. CDR1 and CDR2 from the germline V gene are SGHRS and YFSETQ. The CDR3 is 13 amino acids. CDR3 sequence (DNA): TGCGCCAGCAGCCCACAAGCGGAAGAGACCCAGTACTTC. Translating gives CASSPQAEETQYF.

V usage is TRBV5-1 and J usage is TRBJ1-5; 9 bases fit TRBD1. There are 15 residues in the CDR3. CDR1 is SGHRS, CDR2 YFSETQ, per germline. The ends lost 3 bases at V and 11 bases at J; junction bases unmatched: 12. The CDR3 region has the DNA TGCGCCAGCAGCTCCGGGACAGGGTGGATGGATGCCCAGCATTTT. Its protein is CASSSGTGWMDAQHF.

This clone was detected a few times. The chain combines TRBV7-9 with TRBJ1-4, with 7 bases aligning to TRBD1. This CDR3 has 14 residues. The ends lost 5 bases at V and 7 bases at J; junction bases unmatched: 7. CDR1 SEHNR and CDR2 FQNEAQ come from the germline V gene (reference sequence). CDR3 nucleotides: TGTGCCAGCAGCCCCGGGACAGTCGGTGAAAAACTGTTTTTT. It specifies CASSPGTVGEKLFF.

The chain uses TRBV7-2 and TRBJ2-7; D gene uncertain. Per the germline V gene, CDR1 is SGHTA and CDR2 is FQGNSA. Trimming shortened V by 3 bases and J by 3 bases, and 6 bases separated the two germline ends. This CDR3 region has 12 residues. CDR3 residues: CASSLSGYEQYF. Here the CDR3 DNA reads TGTGCCAGCAGCTTGAGTGGCTACGAGCAGTACTTC.

V is TRBV19 and J is TRBJ2-7; 8 nucleotides align to TRBD1. J lost 2 bases, V lost 5 bases, and 8 bases had no gene match. Germline values: CDR1 LNHDA, CDR2 SQIVND (reference sequence). This CDR3 is 15 amino acids long. The CDR3 DNA sequence: TGTGCCAGTAGTCCCGGGACAGGCCGTGCCTACGAGCAGTACTTC. Its protein product is CASSPGTGRAYEQYF.

The rearrangement links TRBV5-4 to TRBJ1-1, with TRBD1 matching 11 bases. Germline V lookup: CDR1 SGHNT, CDR2 YYREEE (reference sequence). The trim removed 3 bases at V and 4 bases at J, leaving 2 bases unmatched. The CDR3 sequence is 14 residues long. Here the CDR3 reads CASSWDRGVTEAFF. The CDR3 DNA follows: TGTGCCAGCAGCTGGGACAGGGGGGTCACTGAAGCTTTCTTT.

The gene calls are TRBV29-1 and TRBJ2-3, with TRBD2 matching over 11 bases. The germline CDR1 and CDR2 sequences are SQVTM and ANQGSEA. CDR3 size: 14 residues. Trimming at V came to 8 bases and at J to 5 bases, leaving 9 bases not matched to a gene. CDR3 coding DNA: TGCAGCTCCGAGACTAGCGGGGACGGAGATACGCAGTATTTT. It yields the protein CSSETSGDGDTQYF.